Presented here are 29 T cell receptor beta chains from one specimen sequenced in a study of identical twins (dated by TCRdb to 2016 to 2017). The library was built by means of 5' RACE. The data were produced on an Illumina HiSeq 2000. The public reads were run again by TCRdb, first through fastp at Q25 and then through MiXCR, and only productive beta chains were kept. Each entry merges the rows of one CDR3 protein and shows their most common DNA and genes. The sample table records just under 550,000 distinct CDR3 sequences; about 16% of these occur just once. The top ten clones comprise nearly 0.45% of the sample. This sample was shared with a second study, whose subject was yellow fever vaccine responses in identical twins.

The sequenced material came from CD4+ T cells sorted from blood. Source of these receptors: a woman aged 18-29 years in good health.

The V and J genes are TRBV3-1 and TRBJ2-7, with 8 bases that match TRBD1. CDR1 and CDR2 from the germline V gene are LGHDT and YNNKEL (reference sequence). This CDR3 contains 12 residues. After removal of 3 bases from V and 7 bases from J, the junction contained 2 bases not matched to a gene. The CDR3 DNA is TGTGCCAGCAGCCAGACAGGGGTTGAGCAGTACTTC. Residues: CASSQTGVEQYF.

This clonotype was seen a handful of times. CDR3 bases: TGTGCCATCAGTGAAATTATGAATGAGCAGTTCTTC. It specifies CAISEIMNEQFF. V is TRBV10-3 and J is TRBJ2-1; D call uncertain. CDR1 and CDR2 (germline): ENHRY, SYGVKD. The CDR3 totals 12 residues. The V and J ends lost 3 bases and 7 bases respectively, with 7 bases between them.

This clonotype has more than one count but fewer than ten. J is TRBJ1-2 and V is TRBV3-1; D is perhaps TRBD1 (5 bases). Trimming left V 2 bases short and J 1 base short, with 8 bases between. This CDR3 has 14 amino acids. Germline V gives CDR1 LGHDT, CDR2 YNNKEL (reference sequence). CDR3 residues: CASSQSGNNYGYTF. The CDR3 DNA sequence: TGTGCCAGCAGCCAATCAGGGAATAACTATGGCTACACCTTC.

The chain's CDR3 is CASSPGTSATGELFF. In DNA, the CDR3 is TGTGCCAGCAGCCCCGGGACTAGCGCCACCGGGGAGCTGTTTTTT. This sequence joins TRBV2 and TRBJ2-2; 10 nucleotides agree with TRBD2. CDR3 length equals 15 residues. The V and J ends lost 6 bases and 4 bases, in that order; junction bases with no gene match: 5. Germline V gives CDR1 SNHLY, CDR2 FYNNEI.

This clonotype was detected a few times. This chain connects TRBV28 to TRBJ2-3; 9 bases are a match to TRBD2. Germline trimming cut 6 bases from V and 2 bases from J; bases unmatched to any gene: 6. The CDR3 totals 15 residues. Looked up from germline, CDR1 is MDHEN and CDR2 is SYDVKM. The CDR3 spells CASRILAGLTDTQYF. In DNA, the CDR3 is TGTGCCAGCAGAATACTAGCGGGTCTCACAGATACGCAGTATTTT.

This chain links TRBV12-5 with TRBJ2-2; TRBD2 aligns across 9 bases. The germline CDR1 and CDR2 sequences are LGHNT and FRNRAP. V shed 1 base, J shed 3 bases, and the junction held 6 bases outside the gene matches. There are 17 residues in the CDR3. The CDR3 DNA follows: TGTGCTAGTGGTTTGGGAACCGGGACTAGCCACACCGGGGAGCTGTTTTTT. Translation gives CASGLGTGTSHTGELFF.

The V and J genes are TRBV4-1 and TRBJ2-7, with D possibly being TRBD2 (6 bases). The V and J ends lost 4 bases and 7 bases respectively, with 17 bases between them. CDR1 is MGHRA, CDR2 YSYEKL, per germline. This CDR3 has 14 residues. The CDR3 DNA is TGCGCCAGCAGCCTTAGCGGACCTGGTGAAGAGCAGTACTTC. The encoded protein is CASSLSGPGEEQYF.

This chain links TRBV10-3 with TRBJ1-1; 7 nucleotides line up with TRBD1. Germline trimming cut 10 bases from V and 2 bases from J; bases unmatched to any gene: 10. The CDR3 consists of 14 residues. CDR1 is ENHRY and CDR2 is SYGVKD in the germline V gene. CDR3 bases: TGTGCCACCCGACAGGGCCCTAAAAACACTGAAGCTTTCTTT. Its protein is CATRQGPKNTEAFF.

This clonotype was seen a handful of times. The chain couples TRBV27 to TRBJ1-5; D unclear. Germline CDR1 reads MNHEY; CDR2 reads SMNVEV (reference sequence). The CDR3 is 13 residues long. The V end was cut by 6 bases, the J end by 0 bases, with 6 bases between. The CDR3 is CASRRNSNQPQHF. DNA of the CDR3: TGTGCCAGCAGACGAAATAGCAATCAGCCCCAGCATTTT.

The chain recombines TRBV4-1 with TRBJ1-3; tentatively, D is TRBD1 (5 bases). Deletions cut 4 bases from V and 0 bases from J, with 16 bases between. This CDR3 comprises 17 residues. Looked up from germline, CDR1 is MGHRA and CDR2 is YSYEKL. The CDR3 is CASSRQWRGNSGNTIYF. The CDR3 nucleotides are TGCGCCAGCAGCCGCCAGTGGAGGGGAAACTCTGGAAACACCATATATTTT.

The gene calls are TRBV6-1 and TRBJ2-3; 7 nucleotides agree with TRBD2. V lost 6 bases and J lost 0; bases outside the gene matches: 6. Germline CDR1 and CDR2: MNHNS and SASEGT. The CDR3 runs to 15 residues. CDR3 residues: CASRRLALSTDTQYF. In DNA, the CDR3 is TGTGCCAGCAGACGACTAGCACTTAGCACAGATACGCAGTATTTT.

The chain links TRBV6-5 to TRBJ2-4, with TRBD2 as a possible D gene (5 bases). The CDR3 has 11 amino acids. Between the trimmed V and J ends, which lost 8 bases and 6 bases, there was a span of 8 bases. CDR1 and CDR2 from the germline V gene are MNHEY and SVGAGI. The CDR3 protein is CASVRGNIQYF. CDR3 nucleotides: TGTGCCAGCGTTCGGGGAAACATTCAGTACTTC.

Here the CDR3 reads CASSSGQGEWNTIYF. Here the CDR3 DNA reads TGCGCCAGCAGCTCCGGGCAGGGGGAGTGGAACACCATATATTTT. The V gene is TRBV5-1, the J gene TRBJ1-3; TRBD1 matches at 7 bases. Germline V gene lookup returns CDR1 SGHRS and CDR2 YFSETQ. The V and J ends lost 3 bases and 7 bases, in that order; junction bases with no gene match: 10. The CDR3 sequence is 15 residues long.

The rearrangement joins TRBV27 to TRBJ2-1, with TRBD1 identical over 7 bases. Unmatched junction bases numbered 6, after V lost 5 bases and J lost 5 bases. This CDR3 contains 14 residues. Germline V lookup: CDR1 MNHEY, CDR2 SMNVEV (reference sequence). DNA of the CDR3: TGTGCCAGCAGTACCCCGGGACAGCACAATGAGCAGTTCTTC. Its translation: CASSTPGQHNEQFF.

This chain links TRBV12-3 or TRBV12-4 with TRBJ2-7; 9 bases line up with TRBD2. This CDR3 has 14 residues. Trimming cost V 6 bases and J 3 bases; bases outside gene matches: 6. CDR3 protein: CASSQAGGLYEQYF. In DNA form, the CDR3 reads TGTGCCAGCAGCCAAGCGGGAGGCCTCTACGAGCAGTACTTC.

This sequence joins TRBV12-3 or TRBV12-4 and TRBJ1-2; D not certain. The CDR3 is made up of 12 amino acids. The V gene lost 2 bases and the J gene lost 7 bases, with 8 bases spanning the gap. CDR3 sequence (DNA): TGTGCCAGCAGTTTAATGCGCGGTGGCTACACCTTC. It translates to CASSLMRGGYTF.

This clonotype was picked up many times. This sequence joins TRBV24-1 and TRBJ2-3; maybe TRBD1 (6 bases). Trimming shortened V by 1 base and J by 6 bases, and 13 bases separated the two germline ends. The CDR3 is 15 residues long. Germline CDR1 KGHDR, CDR2 SFDVKD. CDR3 in amino acids: CATSDFPSGADTQYF. As DNA, the CDR3 is TGTGCCACCAGTGATTTCCCATCAGGGGCGGATACGCAGTATTTT.

The gene calls are TRBV11-2 and TRBJ2-7, with 15 bases that match TRBD2. V shed 6 bases and J 0 bases; nucleotides not matched to a gene: 9. CDR1 is SGHAT, CDR2 FQNNGV, per germline. This CDR3 is built from 18 residues. CDR3 sequence: CASSSWTSGRGISYEQYF. In DNA, the CDR3 is TGTGCCAGCAGTTCGTGGACTAGCGGGAGGGGGATCTCCTACGAGCAGTACTTC.

This sequence joins TRBV29-1 and TRBJ1-2, with TRBD1 as a possible D gene (6 bases). CDR1 and CDR2 (germline): SQVTM, ANQGSEA. V lost 6 bases and J lost 6, with 11 bases in between. The CDR3 contains 11 residues. Here the CDR3 DNA reads TGCAGCGTGAGCGGGGGCGATGGCTACACCTTC. Translation: CSVSGGDGYTF.

Here the CDR3 DNA reads TGTGCCAGCAGCTTAGTTGCGGGAGTCCACAATGAGCAGTTCTTC. This codes for CASSLVAGVHNEQFF. V is TRBV7-9 and J is TRBJ2-1, with 7 nucleotides matching TRBD2. Looked up from germline, CDR1 is SEHNR and CDR2 is FQNEAQ (reference sequence). With 1 base clipped from V and 5 bases from J, the junction kept 5 bases outside the gene matches. The CDR3 is made up of 15 amino acids.

CDR3 DNA sequence: TGCAGCGTCTCATCCGGGACAGGGGCCTACGAGCAGTACTTC. This gives the protein CSVSSGTGAYEQYF. The rearrangement uses TRBV29-1 and TRBJ2-7; 10 bases map to TRBD1. Unmatched junction bases numbered 7, after V lost 6 bases and J lost 2 bases. CDR1 and CDR2 (germline): SQVTM, ANQGSEA. This CDR3 region has 14 residues.

The chain combines TRBV7-8 with TRBJ2-7, with 11 bases that match TRBD2. The CDR3 extends over 16 amino acids. Germline assignment: CDR1 SGHVS and CDR2 FQNEAQ. The J segment lost 0 bases and the V segment lost 6 bases, leaving 7 bases of the junction unmatched. CDR3 DNA: TGTGCCAGCAGTTCCCTAGCGGGAGGCTCCTCCTACGAGCAGTACTTC. Its translation is CASSSLAGGSSYEQYF.

This clonotype was picked up a small number of times. The V call is TRBV27, the J call TRBJ2-7; D might be TRBD1 (5 bases). CDR1 and CDR2 (germline): MNHEY, SMNVEV (reference sequence). CDR3 length: 15 residues. Deletions cut 5 bases from V and 7 bases from J, with 21 bases between. The CDR3 nucleotides are TGTGCCAGCAGTCCCCCCGGACAAACGATGTTTGAGCAGTACTTC. This codes for CASSPPGQTMFEQYF.

J is TRBJ2-3 and V is TRBV4-1, with D possibly matching TRBD2 (6 bases). Trimming left V 2 bases short and J 6 bases short, with 24 bases between. The CDR3 is 18 amino acids. Germline V gene sequence: CDR1 MGHRA, CDR2 YSYEKL. The CDR3 spells CASSQREPGASGRDTQYF. As DNA, the CDR3 is TGCGCCAGCAGCCAAAGGGAGCCGGGAGCTTCTGGTAGGGATACGCAGTATTTT.

The CDR3 protein is CASSPGDGQPQHF. The CDR3 DNA reads as TGTGCCAGCTCGCCAGGGGACGGGCAGCCCCAGCATTTT. The chain uses TRBV18 and TRBJ1-5; TRBD1 might be the D (6 bases). CDR1 and CDR2 (germline): KGHSH, LQKENI. The CDR3 spans 13 residues. The V end was cut by 6 bases, the J end by 7 bases, with 13 bases between.

CDR3: CASSRDRFNYNEQFF. For the CDR3, the DNA is TGTGCCAGCAGCCGGGACAGGTTTAACTACAATGAGCAGTTCTTC. This chain links TRBV14 with TRBJ2-1; 8 nucleotides line up with TRBD1. Trimming took 4 bases from V and 3 from J; bases not matched to a gene: 5. This CDR3 has 15 amino acids. CDR1 and CDR2 from the germline V gene are SGHDN and FVKESK. The whole variable domain, filled in from reference TRBV14 and TRBJ2-1, reads EAGVTQFPSHSVIEKGQTVTLRCDPISGHDNLYWYRRVMGKEIKFLLHFVKESKQDESGMPNNRFLAERTGGTYSTLKVQPAELEDSGVYFCASSRDRFNYNEQFFGPGTRLTVL.

The V and J genes are TRBV29-1 and TRBJ2-3; D might be TRBD1 (5 bases). The V end was cut by 3 bases, the J end by 0 bases, with 16 bases between. The CDR3 sequence is 16 residues long. CDR1 is SQVTM, CDR2 ANQGSEA, per germline. CDR3 bases: TGCAGCGTTGAGGGGCGCTTAGGAATTAGCACAGATACGCAGTATTTT. This sequence encodes CSVEGRLGISTDTQYF.

This clonotype occurred a few times. V usage is TRBV10-3 and J usage is TRBJ2-1, with TRBD2 matching over 8 bases. V was pared by 2 bases and J by 6 bases, with 9 bases of the junction left unmatched. Germline assignment: CDR1 ENHRY and CDR2 SYGVKD. This CDR3 comprises 16 residues. The CDR3 sequence is CAISEGLAKQGNEQFF. In nucleotides, the CDR3 is TGTGCCATCAGTGAGGGACTAGCAAAACAGGGCAATGAGCAGTTCTTC.

The chain is built from TRBV6-5 and TRBJ2-1; D possibly corresponds to TRBD1 (5 bases). V was shortened by 4 bases and J by 4 bases, with 11 bases between the two germline ends. CDR1 is MNHEY, CDR2 SVGAGI, per germline. This CDR3 region has 14 residues. Here the CDR3 reads CASSSPDSYNEQFF. The DNA of the CDR3 is TGTGCCAGCAGTTCACCTGACAGTTACAATGAGCAGTTCTTC.